This T cell receptor beta chain appears in the sequencing data of a study of monozygotic twins with inflammatory bowel disease. Overall study findings and caveats: Heterogeneous immunosuppressive treatment regimens may have introduced variability into patient repertoires.

Through template switching, UMIs that included a 6-nucleotide sample barcode were added. TCRdb re-called the 5' RACE reads, yielding one record per CDR3 amino acid sequence without DNA. The table for this sample gives just over 300,000 distinct CDR3 sequences. With respect to this clonotype: The antigen remains undetermined.

CDR3 length equals 15 residues. Germline CDR1 and CDR2: MNHEY and SVGEGT. The sample taken for sequencing was blood. The rearrangement links TRBV6-2 or TRBV6-3 to TRBJ2-5. The source of this sequence is a human donor with ulcerative colitis or Crohn's disease, or a healthy co-twin of an affected twin (not recorded which). CDR3 region: CASRPTAQHQETQYF.